This T cell receptor (beta chain) was identified in a study of cytomegalovirus exposure and HLA in healthy donors. Study-wide findings and caveats: Most of the TCR beta V segments (in an earlier analysis) were productive either about 87% or about 30% of the time. Follow-up analysis seemed to connect common viral pathogens with several of the most significant clusters identified.

PCR employed 60 Vbeta and 13 Jbeta primers. The protocol was immunoSEQ multiplex PCR, while the TCRdb copy is restricted to in-frame clones and leaves out a portion. The sample holds about 80,000 clones; roughly two thirds are singletons and the top ten take 6.9%. This clone was seen more than once but under ten times. Its cognate antigen is unknown. The TCR was taken from a woman aged 45-65 years in good health and CMV-seropositive. Sequencing was carried out using PBMCs.

CDR3: CASSLYRGGGNEQFF. CDR3 coding DNA: TGCGCCAGCAGCTTGTACCGGGGGGGCGGCAATGAGCAGTTCTTC. This chain joins TRBV5-1 and TRBJ2-1; 8 nucleotides agree with TRBD2. The CDR3 covers 15 residues. Unmatched junction bases numbered 6, after V lost 1 base and J lost 6 bases. Germline loops: CDR1 SGHRS, CDR2 YFSETQ.